The 29 T cell receptor beta chains reported below all come from one sample, sequenced in a study of naive and memory T cell subsets (dated by TCRdb to the late 2010s). Preparation of the library involved UMI-ligation and nested PCR. The instrument given in TCRdb is Illumina MiSeq. The beta constant-region primer was an equimolar mix of two oligonucleotides covering both TRBC1 and TRBC2. The ligated cDNA went through four rounds of PCR with nested alpha and beta constant-region primers together with the SP2 primer. TCRdb reanalyzed the raw reads on its own, using fastp at Q25 for trimming and MiXCR for clone calling, and kept in-frame beta chains. Rows with one shared CDR3 protein collapse into an entry with the most common genes and DNA. This sample gives 15,000 or so distinct CDR3 sequences in total; around 9% of them show up just once. The ten largest clones capture roughly 24% of the sample. Material: central memory CD8+ T cells from blood. The cell subset or site label here, explained by the study, means: central memory, CD45RA- CD27+. These receptors came from a human donor in good health.

The gene calls are TRBV6-1 and TRBJ2-7, with D possibly TRBD2 on 6 matching bases. CDR3 length: 16 amino acids. CDR1 is MNHNS and CDR2 is SASEGT in the germline V gene. Deletions cut 2 bases from V and 2 bases from J, with 16 bases between. CDR3 coding DNA: TGTGCCAGCAGTGAATCCCGGGACTTCTCAGCCTACGAGCAGTACTTC. Translated, it gives CASSESRDFSAYEQYF.

This clonotype was recorded at least ten times. The gene calls are TRBV6-1 and TRBJ2-2; 7 nucleotides align to TRBD1. Looked up from germline, CDR1 is MNHNS and CDR2 is SASEGT. V shed 0 bases and J 3 bases; nucleotides not matched to a gene: 1. The CDR3 runs 15 residues. Here the CDR3 reads CASSEATGDTGELFF. Written as DNA, the CDR3 is TGTGCCAGCAGTGAAGCCACAGGGGACACCGGGGAGCTGTTTTTT.

This clonotype occurred many times. The V and J genes are TRBV9 and TRBJ2-1; D perhaps matches TRBD2 (5 bases). Germline CDR1 reads SGDLS; CDR2 reads YYNGEE. The length of the CDR3 is 14 residues. V gave up 3 bases and J gave up 6 bases, with 13 bases separating them. CDR3 in DNA: TGTGCCAGCAGCGGGCCCAGAGGGATCAATGAGCAGTTCTTC. This translates into CASSGPRGINEQFF.

Concerning this clonotype itself: A much larger clone is a single base away; this may be a read error. The genes are TRBV20-1 and TRBJ2-1; TRBD2 is a possible D gene (7 bases). The germline gives CDR1 DFQATT, CDR2 SNEGSKA (reference sequence). Trimming took off 0 bases at V and 8 bases at J, with 17 bases between the two ends. The CDR3 extends over 15 amino acids. The CDR3 sequence: CSARDRGEGDDEQFF. As DNA, the CDR3 is TGCAGTGCTAGAGATCGGGGGGAGGGGGACGATGAGCAGTTCTTC.

The sample holds a few counts of this clonotype. The chain uses TRBV7-2 and TRBJ2-7; D is ambiguous. This CDR3 is 14 amino acids long. The germline CDR1 and CDR2 sequences are SGHTA and FQGNSA. The V end lost 5 bases, the J end lost 5 bases, and 16 bases lay between the germline ends. CDR3 in DNA: TGTGCCAGCAGCATGGACGGAACTCTCGACGAGCAGTACTTC. It is translated as CASSMDGTLDEQYF.

This clonotype is judged medium-sized. V gene TRBV12-3 or TRBV12-4 combines with J gene TRBJ2-3, with 8 bases that match TRBD2. V shed 3 bases, J shed 2 bases, and the junction held 4 bases outside the gene matches. The CDR3 length is 15 residues. In DNA, the CDR3 is TGTGCCAGCAGTTTGCGGGGGGAGGTCACAGATACGCAGTATTTT. It encodes CASSLRGEVTDTQYF.

This clonotype was picked up many times. The gene calls are TRBV6-6 and TRBJ2-1; 7 nucleotides agree with TRBD1. Trimming cost V 4 bases and J 5 bases; bases outside gene matches: 5. Germline lookup yields CDR1 MNHNY and CDR2 SVGAGI (reference sequence). The CDR3 covers 14 residues. Written as DNA, the CDR3 is TGTGCCAGCAGTTTCGGGACAGAGAACAATGAGCAGTTCTTC. Translated: CASSFGTENNEQFF.

The table lists this clonotype with a few counts. The V and J genes are TRBV30 and TRBJ2-7, with 10 bases that match TRBD1. J was trimmed by 7 bases and V by 5 bases; bases with no gene match: 8. Germline values: CDR1 GTSNPN, CDR2 SVGIG (reference sequence). CDR3 length: 13 amino acids. The CDR3 spells CAWEGQGQGEQYF. CDR3 DNA: TGTGCCTGGGAGGGACAGGGGCAAGGTGAGCAGTACTTC.

This chain connects TRBV20-1 to TRBJ2-7; tentatively, D is TRBD1 (5 bases). The CDR3 covers 15 residues. The V end lost 3 bases, the J end lost 4 bases, and 19 bases lay between the germline ends. Germline V gene lookup returns CDR1 DFQATT and CDR2 SNEGSKA (reference sequence). The chain's CDR3 is CSARALGQSSYEQYF. Here the CDR3 DNA reads TGCAGTGCTAGGGCGCTGGGGCAGTCGTCGTACGAGCAGTACTTC.

This chain links TRBV30 with TRBJ2-2; TRBD1 matches at 9 bases. Trimming cost V 4 bases and J 3 bases; bases outside gene matches: 3. Germline V CDR1 and CDR2: GTSNPN, SVGIG (reference sequence). The CDR3 is made up of 14 amino acids. DNA for the CDR3: TGTGCCTGGAAGGGACAGGGTGACACCGGGGAGCTGTTTTTT. This translates into CAWKGQGDTGELFF.

This clonotype was observed a few times. The rearrangement joins TRBV28 to TRBJ2-7; 7 bases agree with TRBD1. Per germline, CDR1 MDHEN and CDR2 SYDVKM. This CDR3 spans 17 amino acids. With 6 bases clipped from V and 4 bases from J, the junction kept 18 bases outside the gene matches. CDR3 sequence: CASSRQGGTWLLYEQYF. In DNA, the CDR3 is TGTGCCAGCAGCCGACAGGGTGGTACTTGGTTGTTGTACGAGCAGTACTTC.

This clonotype was seen a few times. The rearrangement joins TRBV29-1 to TRBJ2-1; 9 nucleotides line up with TRBD2. Germline V gene data show CDR1 as SQVTM and CDR2 as ANQGSEA. Unmatched junction bases numbered 8, after V lost 1 base and J lost 7 bases. The CDR3 is 15 residues long. The CDR3 nucleotides read TGCAGCGTTGAAGGGGGTAGCGGGAGTGTGAATGAGCAGTTCTTC. This gives the protein CSVEGGSGSVNEQFF.

Many counts were recorded for this clonotype. V gene TRBV20-1 combines with J gene TRBJ2-1, with TRBD2 identical over 9 bases. Germline V gene sequence: CDR1 DFQATT, CDR2 SNEGSKA (reference sequence). Trimming cost V 6 bases and J 3 bases; bases outside gene matches: 9. CDR3 size: 15 residues. CDR3 sequence reads: CSARTIAGDYNEQFF. DNA for the CDR3: TGCAGTGCCAGAACTATAGCGGGGGACTACAATGAGCAGTTCTTC.

A few counts support this clonotype. The CDR3 bases are TGCAGTGCTAGAGATGGGGGGAGTTCGGGGGTTGGCTACACCTTC. As protein: CSARDGGSSGVGYTF. The chain couples TRBV20-1 to TRBJ1-2; possible D gene TRBD1, 5 bases. The CDR3 covers 15 residues. Trimming took 0 bases from V and 7 from J, leaving 18 bases between them. Looked up from germline, CDR1 is DFQATT and CDR2 is SNEGSKA (reference sequence).

Written as DNA, the CDR3 is TGTGCCAGCAGTGAACTGGACAATGAAGCTTTCTTT. Its translation: CASSELDNEAFF. The chain has TRBV6-1 and TRBJ1-1; maybe TRBD1 (5 bases). The ends were cut back, 2 bases at V and 7 bases at J, with 8 bases in the middle. CDR3 length equals 12 residues. The germline gives CDR1 MNHNS, CDR2 SASEGT.

In its sample, this clonotype was seen many times. The chain recombines TRBV7-9 with TRBJ2-7; the D is unclear. The V gene lost 2 bases and the J gene lost 5 bases, with 16 bases spanning the gap. Per the germline V gene, CDR1 is SEHNR and CDR2 is FQNEAQ (reference sequence). The CDR3 is 15 residues long. The CDR3 DNA follows: TGTGCCAGCAGCTTAACGGCGAGCGTGGATCACGAGCAGTACTTC. As protein: CASSLTASVDHEQYF.

There are many counts of this clonotype. V gene TRBV13 combines with J gene TRBJ1-1; D possibly corresponds to TRBD1 (6 bases). Trimming left V 2 bases short and J 7 bases short, with 17 bases between. The CDR3 covers 15 residues. Germline CDR1 PRHDT, CDR2 FYEKMQ (reference sequence). CDR3 DNA sequence: TGTGCCAGCAGCTTACCTACCACAGGGTATATTGAAGCTTTCTTT. As protein: CASSLPTTGYIEAFF. The full variable domain, its missing parts supplied by reference TRBV13 and TRBJ1-1, is AAGVIQSPRHLIKEKRETATLKCYPIPRHDTVYWYQQGPGQDPQFLISFYEKMQSDKGSIPDRFSAQQFSDYHSELNMSSLELGDSALYFCASSLPTTGYIEAFFGQGTRLTVV.

This clonotype has at least ten counts. The V and J genes are TRBV7-8 and TRBJ2-1; 13 positions match TRBD2. The germline V gene has CDR1 SGHVS and CDR2 FQNEAQ. Losses at the gene ends were 9 bases for V and 8 bases for J; bases not matched to a gene: 7. The CDR3 is made up of 14 amino acids. The CDR3 spells CASTPTSGRYEQFF. CDR3 nucleotide sequence: TGTGCCAGTACGCCGACTAGCGGGAGGTATGAGCAGTTCTTC.

In this sample, this clonotype turned up a few times. This chain's CDR3 is CSARDIGGDSYEQYF. CDR3 nucleotide sequence: TGCAGTGCTAGAGATATCGGCGGGGACTCCTACGAGCAGTACTTC. V gene TRBV20-1 combines with J gene TRBJ2-7, with a weak D call TRBD2 (6 bases). Germline CDR1 reads DFQATT; CDR2 reads SNEGSKA (reference sequence). CDR3 length: 15 amino acids. V was clipped by 0 bases and J by 0 bases, with 12 bases between them.

This clonotype was picked up a small number of times. The chain has TRBV20-1 and TRBJ1-5; 10 bases are a match to TRBD1. The CDR3 runs to 13 residues. V lost 5 bases, J lost 5 bases, and 3 bases stayed unmatched. Germline CDR1 and CDR2: DFQATT and SNEGSKA (reference sequence). The CDR3 nucleotides are TGCAGTGCTGGGACAGGGGAATATCAGCCCCAGCATTTT. Translating gives CSAGTGEYQPQHF.

In its sample, this clonotype was seen a few times. The CDR3 region has the DNA TGTGCCAGCCGGGACAGCCTGAACACCGGGGAGCTGTTTTTT. This translates into CASRDSLNTGELFF. The chain joins TRBV19 to TRBJ2-2, with TRBD1 matching over 7 bases. Per the germline V gene, CDR1 is LNHDA and CDR2 is SQIVND (reference sequence). The CDR3 is made up of 14 amino acids. V dropped 9 bases and J dropped 1; count of bases not matched to a gene: 5. The whole variable domain, remainder taken from reference TRBV19 and TRBJ2-2, is DGGITQSPKYLFRKEGQNVTLSCEQNLNHDAMYWYRQDPGQGLRLIYYSQIVNDFQKGDIAEGYSVSREKKESFPLTVTSAQKNPTAFYLCASRDSLNTGELFFGEGSRLTVL.

The rearrangement uses TRBV12-3 or TRBV12-4 and TRBJ1-6, with no clear D. V lost 1 base to trimming and J lost 8 bases, with 12 bases between them. The CDR3 consists of 15 residues. CDR3 amino acids: CASSLGTVIHSPLHF. The DNA for the CDR3 is TGTGCCAGCAGTTTAGGAACAGTAATACATTCACCCCTCCACTTT.

This clonotype was seen ten or more times. V and J are TRBV10-3 and TRBJ1-2; D perhaps matches TRBD1 (5 bases). CDR1 ENHRY and CDR2 SYGVKD come from the germline V gene. The CDR3 consists of 12 residues. Trimming took 9 bases from V and 6 from J, leaving 14 bases between them. The CDR3 loop reads CAIRRGSDGYTF. The CDR3 nucleotides are TGTGCCATTAGAAGGGGTTCGGATGGCTACACCTTC.

This clonotype has a count of ten or more. The V gene is TRBV20-1, the J gene TRBJ2-1; perhaps TRBD2 as D (5 bases). The V gene lost 1 base and the J gene lost 10 bases, with 17 bases spanning the gap. This CDR3 is 14 amino acids long. CDR1 is DFQATT, CDR2 SNEGSKA, per germline (reference sequence). As DNA, the CDR3 is TGCAGTGCTAGAGCTCAGAGTAGGGAGTGGGAGCAGTTCTTC. It codes for CSARAQSREWEQFF.

This clonotype was detected ten times or more. The chain joins TRBV4-2 to TRBJ2-1; 9 bases agree with TRBD2. Germline CDR1 and CDR2: LGHNA and YNFKEQ. The V segment lost 0 bases and the J segment 5 bases; nucleotides outside the gene matches: 8. This CDR3 contains 17 residues. The CDR3 reads CASSQEAAGGLNNEQFF. CDR3 bases: TGTGCCAGCAGCCAAGAGGCTGCGGGAGGGCTTAACAATGAGCAGTTCTTC.

This clonotype was seen many times. The chain carries TRBV30 and TRBJ2-5; D possibly corresponds to TRBD1 (5 bases). The CDR3 sequence is 14 residues long. The germline V gene encodes CDR1 GTSNPN and CDR2 SVGIG (reference sequence). Trimming pared 1 base from V and 4 bases from J, leaving 13 bases between. CDR3: CAWSELSGLETQYF. CDR3 coding DNA: TGTGCCTGGAGTGAGTTGTCAGGGTTAGAGACCCAGTACTTC.

The chain combines TRBV7-2 with TRBJ1-5, with D unclear. The CDR3 runs 15 residues. V lost 2 bases and J lost 5, with 13 bases in between. Germline CDR1 reads SGHTA; CDR2 reads FQGNSA. CDR3 in amino acids: CASSLSIRGYQPQHF. CDR3 sequence (DNA): TGTGCCAGCAGCTTATCTATCCGCGGTTATCAGCCCCAGCATTTT.

This clonotype was detected ten times or more. The CDR3 region has the DNA TGTGCCAGCAGTACGACAGGTGAAGAGTCACCCCTCCACTTT. Translation gives CASSTTGEESPLHF. The rearrangement uses TRBV6-2 or TRBV6-3 and TRBJ1-6; TRBD1 is a possible D gene (6 bases). This CDR3 has 14 residues. Germline V gives CDR1 MNHEY, CDR2 SVGEGT. Between the trimmed V and J ends, which lost 5 bases and 10 bases, there was a span of 15 bases.

The chain links TRBV4-2 to TRBJ2-3; TRBD2 matches at 10 bases. From germline, CDR1 is LGHNA and CDR2 YNFKEQ. J gave up 4 bases and V 0 bases, and 4 bases lay outside the gene matches. The CDR3 spans 16 residues. CDR3: CASSQDRSGGADTQYF. In DNA form, the CDR3 reads TGTGCCAGCAGCCAAGATCGAAGCGGGGGGGCAGATACGCAGTATTTT.